The source of this T cell receptor beta chain is a study of radiation and T cells in renal cell carcinoma. The sample's treatment: treatment-naive control, cytoreductive nephrectomy. Treatment-naive patients without radiation supplied the control tumors at nephrectomy. Clear cell pathology was present in this patient's renal cell carcinoma. Some clones are missing from TCRdb's copy, which holds only in-frame ones; the method was immunoSEQ multiplex PCR. The table has roughly 14,000 clones, 62% seen once. For this clone: The antigen is undetermined.

Study observations and caveats: In nephrectomy-only tumors, top 100 clonotypes averaged approximately 45%, versus 54% irradiated. Only small tumor regions of 0.95 to 1 g were sampled.

This CDR3 has 15 amino acids. The V segment lost 6 bases and the J segment 0 bases; nucleotides outside the gene matches: 6. Germline loops: CDR1 SGHRS, CDR2 YFSETQ. This specimen was tumor tissue, taken from a patient whose treatment was nephrectomy without radiotherapy. V and J are TRBV5-1 and TRBJ2-3; 8 bases align to TRBD2. The TCR sequence derives from a man in his sixties with renal cell carcinoma. For the CDR3, the DNA is TGCGCCAGCAAGGCTCTAGCGGGTAGCACAGATACGCAGTATTTT. It is translated as CASKALAGSTDTQYF.